The 16 T cell receptor beta chains given below trace back to one sample, sequenced in a study of vaccination and CD4 T cells after COVID-19. Indicated treatment: approximately nine-day PBMC culture with coronavirus spike peptide pools or control peptides (ViraFEST assay). The antigens these receptors bind are not known. Cultured CD4+ T cells had their DNA profiled by the Oncomine TCR Beta short-read assay. A single record per CDR3 protein comes from TCRdb applying MiXCR to the PCR reads. The data hold 9,500 to 15,000 distinct CDR3 sequences, with roughly 60% observed a single time. Sequences were obtained from CD4+ T cells from blood, cultured in vitro. These receptors originate from a human donor who had recovered from COVID-19.

The chain uses TRBV20-1 and TRBJ2-5, with 12 nucleotides matching TRBD2. Germline loops: CDR1 DFQATT, CDR2 SNEGSKA (reference sequence). The CDR3 loop spans 14 amino acids. V trimming: 6 bases; J trimming: 1 base; junction bases outside the gene matches: 3. CDR3 region: CSARTSGIQETQYF. The CDR3 DNA reads as TGCAGTGCCCGGACTAGCGGGATCCAAGAGACCCAGTACTTC.

In its sample, this clonotype was seen once. The rearrangement uses TRBV2 and TRBJ2-3; 7 bases line up with TRBD1. This CDR3 has 14 residues. After removal of 9 bases from V and 1 base from J, the junction contained 7 bases not matched to a gene. Looked up from germline, CDR1 is SNHLY and CDR2 is FYNNEI. The CDR3 DNA reads TGTGCCAGTAAACTCACAGGGGGCACAGATACGCAGTATTTT. Encoded protein: CASKLTGGTDTQYF.

This clonotype showed up just a few times. The chain joins TRBV6-1 to TRBJ1-5; 7 positions agree with TRBD1. CDR1 and CDR2 from the germline V gene are MNHNS and SASEGT. This CDR3 is built from 14 residues. The junction had 5 bases not matched to a gene; V was cut back by 5 bases and J by 4 bases. The DNA of the CDR3 is TGTGCCAGCAGTCGGACAGGCGCAAATCAGCCCCAGCATTTT. Its protein is CASSRTGANQPQHF.

The rearrangement uses TRBV28 and TRBJ1-2, with TRBD1 matching 9 bases. Germline CDR1 and CDR2: MDHEN and SYDVKM. After removal of 6 bases from V and 4 bases from J, the junction contained 6 bases not matched to a gene. This CDR3 is 14 amino acids long. The CDR3: CASSPTGGGYGYTF. Here the CDR3 DNA reads TGTGCCAGCAGCCCGACAGGGGGGGGCTATGGCTACACCTTC.

This clonotype was detected a few times. The chain recombines TRBV7-6 with TRBJ2-3; no clear D. The CDR3 extends over 15 amino acids. The germline V gene encodes CDR1 SGHVS and CDR2 FNYEAQ. V lost 5 bases, J lost 2 bases, and 14 bases lay in between. The CDR3 loop reads CASSPSWDDTDTQYF. CDR3 sequence (DNA): TGTGCCAGCAGCCCGAGTTGGGATGACACAGATACGCAGTATTTT. Based on the CDR3 plus reference TRBV7-6 and TRBJ2-3, the full variable domain is GAGVSQSPRYKVTKRGQDVALRCDPISGHVSLYWYRQALGQGPEFLTYFNYEAQQDKSGLPNDRFSAERPEGSISTLTIQRTEQRDSAMYRCASSPSWDDTDTQYFGPGTRLTVL.

This chain joins TRBV20-1 and TRBJ2-3; D tentatively reads TRBD1 or TRBD2 (5 bases each). Trimming cost V 0 bases and J 0 bases, with 7 bases left between them. This CDR3 contains 14 residues. Germline V gene data show CDR1 as DFQATT and CDR2 as SNEGSKA (reference sequence). The CDR3 is CSAREWDSTDTQYF. As DNA, the CDR3 is TGCAGTGCTAGAGAATGGGACAGCACAGATACGCAGTATTTT.

This clonotype was counted only a few times. The chain links TRBV11-1 to TRBJ2-3; TRBD1 agrees at 8 bases. The CDR3 is 15 residues long. The trim removed 4 bases at V and 5 bases at J, leaving 8 bases unmatched. CDR1 SGHAT and CDR2 FQDESV come from the germline V gene (reference sequence). The CDR3: CASSSSQGAVDTQYF. In nucleotides, the CDR3 is TGTGCCAGCAGCTCCTCTCAGGGGGCGGTAGATACGCAGTATTTT.

The table lists this clonotype with a count of one. The CDR3 DNA follows: TGTGCCAGCAGTTTGCGGGAGAGCTACGAGCAGTACTTC. Translating gives CASSLRESYEQYF. J is TRBJ2-7 and V is TRBV27; 7 bases agree with TRBD2. V shed 3 bases and J 3 bases; nucleotides not matched to a gene: 2. This CDR3 region has 13 residues. Per germline, CDR1 MNHEY and CDR2 SMNVEV (reference sequence).

This clonotype was detected a few times. The chain uses TRBV20-1 and TRBJ1-1, with TRBD1 identical over 9 bases. V shed 0 bases and J 3 bases; nucleotides not matched to a gene: 8. The CDR3 is 16 amino acids. Germline V gives CDR1 DFQATT, CDR2 SNEGSKA (reference sequence). The CDR3 sequence is CSARDRDREWDTEAFF. The CDR3 DNA sequence: TGCAGTGCTAGAGATCGGGACAGGGAGTGGGACACTGAAGCTTTCTTT.

This clonotype has more than one count but fewer than ten. The chain is built from TRBV20-1 and TRBJ2-1, with 16 nucleotides matching TRBD2. Germline lookup yields CDR1 DFQATT and CDR2 SNEGSKA (reference sequence). After removal of 5 bases from V and 9 bases from J, the junction contained 7 bases not matched to a gene. This CDR3 contains 15 residues. The CDR3 DNA reads as TGCAGTGCTTTGGGTGGGACTAGCGGGAGGGTTGAGCAGTTCTTC. Its translation is CSALGGTSGRVEQFF.

The chain links TRBV2 to TRBJ1-5; D might be TRBD1 (5 bases). This CDR3 region has 12 residues. Trimming pared 4 bases from V and 7 bases from J, leaving 8 bases between. In germline, CDR1 is SNHLY, CDR2 FYNNEI. The CDR3 nucleotides are TGTGCCAGCAGTGCGGAGGGGCAGCCCCAGCATTTT. It encodes CASSAEGQPQHF.

V is TRBV6-5 and J is TRBJ1-1; D call uncertain. Per germline, CDR1 MNHEY and CDR2 SVGAGI. Trimming removed 2 bases from V and 1 base from J, with 8 bases in between. CDR3 length: 14 residues. The CDR3 sequence: CASSYGVGNTEAFF. The CDR3 bases are TGTGCCAGCAGTTACGGGGTTGGGAACACTGAAGCTTTCTTT.

This clonotype was observed a single time. The CDR3 coding sequence is TGTGCCAGCAGCTTCAATCCGGGACAGGGCTACGAGCAGTACTTC. Its protein product is CASSFNPGQGYEQYF. V usage is TRBV7-9 and J usage is TRBJ2-7; the match to TRBD1 covers 9 bases. J was trimmed by 3 bases and V by 3 bases; bases with no gene match: 6. Germline V gives CDR1 SEHNR, CDR2 FQNEAQ (reference sequence). The CDR3 extends over 15 amino acids.

This clonotype was counted a few times. The chain couples TRBV20-1 to TRBJ2-5; 16 nucleotides match TRBD2. V shed 6 bases, J shed 2 bases, and the junction held 6 bases outside the gene matches. The CDR3 has 16 residues. Looked up from germline, CDR1 is DFQATT and CDR2 is SNEGSKA (reference sequence). The CDR3 region is CSAGTSGRGGQETQYF. DNA for the CDR3: TGCAGTGCCGGGACTAGCGGGAGGGGTGGGCAAGAGACCCAGTACTTC.

The chain links TRBV7-8 to TRBJ2-5; 8 bases map to TRBD2. Trimming at V came to 3 bases and at J to 4 bases, leaving 1 base not matched to a gene. Per the germline V gene, CDR1 is SGHVS and CDR2 is FQNEAQ. The length of the CDR3 is 13 residues. CDR3 sequence reads: CASSLGLGETQYF. CDR3 DNA sequence: TGTGCCAGCAGCTTGGGACTAGGAGAGACCCAGTACTTC. Complete variable domain (other parts from reference TRBV7-8 and TRBJ2-5): GAGVSQSPRYKVAKRGQDVALRCDPISGHVSLFWYQQALGQGPEFLTYFQNEAQLDKSGLPSDRFFAERPEGSVSTLKIQRTQQEDSAVYLCASSLGLGETQYFGPGTRLLVL.

This clonotype was counted between two and nine times. This sequence joins TRBV6-5 and TRBJ2-3; TRBD2 matches at 8 bases. V was clipped by 0 bases and J by 0 bases; unmatched bases: 2. The V gene's germline CDR1 is MNHEY and CDR2 SVGAGI. The CDR3 is 16 residues long. CDR3 in DNA: TGTGCCAGCAGTTACTCTGGCGGGAGGAGCACAGATACGCAGTATTTT. Amino acid sequence: CASSYSGGRSTDTQYF.